The 20 T cell receptor beta chains in this list originate from one sample, sequenced in a study of cytomegalovirus exposure and HLA in healthy donors. This PCR relied on a set of 60 Vbeta primers and 13 Jbeta primers. Measured with immunoSEQ multiplex PCR; TCRdb has only the in-frame clones, and not every one. The sample has 150,000 to 200,000 clones; 78% are singletons. Material for sequencing was PBMCs. Receptor source: a female donor in good health and CMV-seronegative.

The CDR3 coding sequence is TGTGCCAGCAGTTTCGACGACAGGGCCTACGAGCAGTACTTC. Protein product: CASSFDDRAYEQYF. The chain recombines TRBV28 with TRBJ2-7; 7 bases fit TRBD1. CDR3 length: 14 residues. Germline CDR1 reads MDHEN; CDR2 reads SYDVKM. V lost 3 bases and J lost 2; bases outside the gene matches: 4.

This chain connects TRBV27 to TRBJ2-5; weak D call: TRBD1 (5 bases). The CDR3 contains 15 residues. The V end lost 3 bases, the J end lost 2 bases, and 13 bases lay between the germline ends. From germline, CDR1 is MNHEY and CDR2 SMNVEV (reference sequence). The CDR3 region is CASSFKGQFQETQYF. CDR3 nucleotide sequence: TGTGCCAGCAGTTTTAAGGGGCAGTTTCAAGAGACCCAGTACTTC.

This clone was observed a few times. The rearrangement links TRBV7-8 to TRBJ2-1; TRBD2 is a possible D gene (6 bases). Trimming pared 1 base from V and 7 bases from J, leaving 17 bases between. Germline V CDR1 and CDR2: SGHVS, FQNEAQ. The CDR3 length is 16 residues. The CDR3 sequence: CASSLGLTGDTNEQFF. Here the CDR3 DNA reads TGTGCCAGCAGCTTAGGTTTGACGGGAGACACGAATGAGCAGTTCTTC.

The chain links TRBV29-1 to TRBJ2-1; D unresolved. CDR3 length equals 12 residues. From germline, CDR1 is SQVTM and CDR2 ANQGSEA. V lost 5 bases to trimming and J lost 7 bases, with 12 bases between them. CDR3 region: CSVPVSSNEQFF. The CDR3 DNA sequence: TGCAGCGTTCCTGTTAGCTCAAATGAGCAGTTCTTC.

The chain joins TRBV30 to TRBJ2-1; TRBD2 agrees at 14 bases. The CDR3 extends over 16 amino acids. The ends lost 4 bases at V and 10 bases at J; junction bases unmatched: 12. Germline assignment: CDR1 GTSNPN and CDR2 SVGIG (reference sequence). The CDR3 DNA follows: TGTGCCTGGACCCCGGGGACTAGCGGGGGACCATTCGAGCAGTTCTTC. Translation gives CAWTPGTSGGPFEQFF.

This clone was detected once. The rearrangement joins TRBV25-1 to TRBJ1-6, with TRBD1 matching over 9 bases. From germline, CDR1 is MGHDK and CDR2 SYGVNS. The CDR3 length is 14 residues. V lost 8 bases, J lost 6 bases, and 5 bases stayed unmatched. The CDR3: CASRGQGFNSPLHF. CDR3 sequence (DNA): TGTGCCAGCCGGGGACAGGGTTTTAATTCACCCCTCCACTTT.

The V and J genes are TRBV7-3 and TRBJ2-7, with D possibly matching TRBD1 (5 bases). Germline CDR1 reads SGHTA; CDR2 reads FQGTGA. The V and J ends lost 5 bases and 5 bases respectively, with 13 bases between them. This CDR3 has 13 amino acids. The CDR3 DNA sequence: TGTGCCAGCAGCCCATCAGGGCACCACGAGCAGTACTTC. It codes for CASSPSGHHEQYF.

This chain connects TRBV7-2 to TRBJ1-3, with a tentative D call TRBD1 (6 bases). Germline assignment: CDR1 SGHTA and CDR2 FQGNSA. The length of the CDR3 is 18 residues. Trimming stripped 1 base from V and 0 bases from J, with 16 bases between. For the CDR3, the DNA is TGTGCCAGCAGCTTAGAACCGGGACAATTCATCTCTGGAAACACCATATATTTT. This encodes CASSLEPGQFISGNTIYF. Complete variable domain (other parts from reference TRBV7-2 and TRBJ1-3): GAGVSQSPSNKVTEKGKDVELRCDPISGHTALYWYRQSLGQGLEFLIYFQGNSAPDKSGLPSDRFSAERTGGSVSTLTIQRTQQEDSAVYLCASSLEPGQFISGNTIYFGEGSWLTVV.

The gene calls are TRBV2 and TRBJ1-2; D is unclear. CDR1 SNHLY and CDR2 FYNNEI come from the germline V gene. V lost 8 bases and J lost 3, with 19 bases in between. This CDR3 has 15 amino acids. The CDR3: CASSPTYSGDYGYTF. DNA of the CDR3: TGTGCCAGCTCCCCGACCTACTCCGGGGACTATGGCTACACCTTC.

The chain carries TRBV29-1 and TRBJ1-2, with TRBD1 as a possible D gene (5 bases). In germline, CDR1 is SQVTM, CDR2 ANQGSEA. The CDR3 has 16 amino acids. Trimming shortened V by 3 bases and J by 5 bases, and 22 bases separated the two germline ends. CDR3 nucleotide sequence: TGCAGCGTTGAGGACCCCTTGGGGGGGAGATTGTATGGCTACACCTTC. Its protein product is CSVEDPLGGRLYGYTF.

The V and J genes are TRBV27 and TRBJ2-7; 9 bases fit TRBD2. V was pared by 5 bases and J by 4 bases, with 9 bases of the junction left unmatched. This CDR3 contains 15 residues. Germline V gene lookup returns CDR1 MNHEY and CDR2 SMNVEV (reference sequence). The CDR3 loop is CASSRLGREGYEQYF. CDR3 nucleotide sequence: TGTGCCAGCAGTCGGCTCGGGCGGGAGGGGTACGAGCAGTACTTC.

This clone was seen a handful of times. The chain joins TRBV10-3 to TRBJ2-1; TRBD1 matches at 7 bases. J lost 5 bases, V lost 3 bases, and 4 bases had no gene match. CDR1 is ENHRY, CDR2 SYGVKD, per germline. The length of the CDR3 is 14 residues. CDR3 nucleotides: TGTGCCATCAGTGAAGACAGGGATAACAATGAGCAGTTCTTC. Its protein product is CAISEDRDNNEQFF.

This clone was seen more than once but under ten times. The genes are TRBV30 and TRBJ2-1; 11 bases are a match to TRBD2. The germline CDR1 and CDR2 sequences are GTSNPN and SVGIG (reference sequence). V shed 5 bases, J shed 4 bases, and the junction held 10 bases outside the gene matches. The CDR3 is made up of 16 amino acids. For the CDR3, the DNA is TGTGCCTGGGCCCCGGAACTAGCGGGAGTATACAATGAGCAGTTCTTC. This encodes CAWAPELAGVYNEQFF.

The rearrangement joins TRBV4-2 to TRBJ1-3; the D is unclear. CDR1 LGHNA and CDR2 YNFKEQ come from the germline V gene. The CDR3 consists of 15 residues. Between the trimmed V and J ends, which lost 4 bases and 6 bases, there was a span of 16 bases. DNA for the CDR3: TGTGCCAGCAGCCTCACGGGAGCACAATCAAACACCATATATTTT. This sequence encodes CASSLTGAQSNTIYF.

A few counts support this clone. This rearrangement joins TRBV5-6 to TRBJ1-4, with D possibly being TRBD1 (5 bases). This CDR3 spans 14 amino acids. Germline CDR1 and CDR2: SGHDT and YYEEEE. The germline V and J ends were trimmed by 6 bases and 6 bases, with 15 bases remaining between them. CDR3 DNA: TGTGCCAGCACGACGGGGACTTGGGATGAAAAACTGTTTTTT. Protein sequence: CASTTGTWDEKLFF.

The chain has TRBV10-3 and TRBJ2-7; no clear D gene. The CDR3 is 11 amino acids. Trimming stripped 8 bases from V and 0 bases from J, with 5 bases between. Germline V gene lookup returns CDR1 ENHRY and CDR2 SYGVKD. The CDR3 loop is CAIASSYEQYF. CDR3 nucleotides: TGTGCCATCGCCAGCTCCTACGAGCAGTACTTC.

This clone has only a few counts. At one end the junction does not follow the germline gene, possibly because of a read error. The chain employs TRBV7-9 and TRBJ2-1; D gene uncertain. The CDR3 covers 12 residues. Germline V lookup: CDR1 SEHNR, CDR2 FQNEAQ (reference sequence). The CDR3 sequence: CSSSLSRNEQFF. DNA for the CDR3: TGTTCCAGCAGCTTATCGAGGAATGAGCAGTTCTTC. Variable domain in full (rest from reference TRBV7-9 and TRBJ2-1): DTGVSQNPRHKITKRGQNVTFRCDPISEHNRLYWYRQTLGQGPEFLTYFQNEAQLEKSRLLSDRFSAERPKGSFSTLEIQRTEQGDSAMYLCSSSLSRNEQFFGPGTRLTVL.

CDR3 sequence: CASSLERDEQYF. CDR3 nucleotide sequence: TGTGCCAGCAGCTTAGAACGGGACGAGCAGTACTTC. The chain links TRBV7-9 to TRBJ2-7, with unresolved D. Trimming shortened V by 1 base and J by 5 bases, and 6 bases separated the two germline ends. CDR1 and CDR2 (germline): SEHNR, FQNEAQ (reference sequence). CDR3 length equals 12 residues.

The chain links TRBV4-2 to TRBJ1-2, with 10 nucleotides matching TRBD1. In germline, CDR1 is LGHNA, CDR2 YNFKEQ. The CDR3 has 17 residues. V was clipped by 2 bases and J by 4 bases; unmatched bases: 10. CDR3 sequence (DNA): TGTGCCAGCAGCCAATCCGGGACAGGGGACTCTGGCTATGGCTACACCTTC. The encoded protein is CASSQSGTGDSGYGYTF.

The table lists this clone with a count of one. This chain joins TRBV4-1 and TRBJ2-6; TRBD1 might be the D (5 bases). CDR3 length equals 17 residues. The V gene lost 4 bases and the J gene lost 4 bases, with 17 bases spanning the gap. The V gene's germline CDR1 is MGHRA and CDR2 YSYEKL. This CDR3 is CASSLTRRQTGANVLTF. The CDR3 DNA sequence: TGCGCCAGCAGCCTGACTCGCCGACAGACAGGGGCCAACGTCCTGACTTTC.